Listed below are T cell receptor beta chains from one sample, sequenced in a study of blood T cells in healthy people across ages. In TCRdb, the 5' RACE reads were re-called with MiXCR into one record per CDR3 protein. The sample lists approximately 790,000 distinct CDR3 sequences; approximately 59% were seen once. Sequences were obtained from blood. Source of these receptors: a man aged 25-45 years in good health. Both conserved end residues are trimmed from each CDR3. A D gene is named only where the DNA matches it firmly. The size of a clone is reported for some rows only, either as once, few or many, or as a class for expanded clones.

d_call,clone_size,v_call,cdr3_aa
-,-,TRBV27,ARHRREGNTEAF
-,-,TRBV20-1,SARQDGPYNEQF
-,few,TRBV12-3/TRBV12-4,ASSPEAFGLQETQY
TRBD1,-,TRBV5-1,ASSSATGAGNEQF
TRBD1,-,TRBV7-4,ASSLVGRTGGYNEQF
TRBD2,-,TRBV4-2,ASSQGAGVPQETQY
TRBD2,once,TRBV20-1,SAAYGGVSYEQY
TRBD1,-,TRBV20-1,SAVTGTGGQPQH
-,once,TRBV6-2/TRBV6-3,ASSYLVWGETQY
TRBD2,-,TRBV7-2,ASSLSGGRGLGEQF
-,-,TRBV7-2,ASSPKGHVYNSPPH
TRBD2,-,TRBV27,ASSYLAGGRHEQY
TRBD2,few,TRBV5-1,ASSKGLAGGHGSYNEQF
TRBD1,-,TRBV7-2,ASSTRQGSNSPLH
-,-,TRBV21-1,ASSKLHRGPRHNQPQH
-,-,TRBV4-3,ASSQQVGHTGELF
TRBD2,-,TRBV11-2,ASSFTSGGSKNIQY
-,few,TRBV6-2/TRBV6-3,ASRPGLRDQETQY
-,-,TRBV29-1,SVEGEITGELF
-,-,TRBV29-1,SVGSTGSGNEQF
TRBD1,few,TRBV5-5,ASSWRLDRVSYEQY
TRBD2,few,TRBV4-2,ASSPPGLATTDTQY
TRBD1,-,TRBV18,ASSNQGDEQF
TRBD1,many,TRBV4-2,ASSQGGQPPDTDTQY
TRBD1,many,TRBV12-3/TRBV12-4,ASSMGQGSGETQY
TRBD1,-,TRBV3-1,ASSQGGTGGQGYT
TRBD1,-,TRBV6-5,ASSYGTGILETQY
-,once,TRBV20-1,SALLAAHPGAQY
TRBD1,-,TRBV29-1,SVRGTGMDEQY
-,-,TRBV15,ATSRDPGVEEKLF
-,-,TRBV29-1,SVHVGKSYGYT
TRBD1,-,TRBV15,ATGRDRGYEQY
-,-,TRBV7-7,ASSLVRQGMAYEQY
-,once,TRBV7-3,ASSLTGVRESNEQF
-,-,TRBV6-1,ASSEARYNEQF
-,few,TRBV6-5,ASSYYPSNSGAASGANVLT
-,-,TRBV20-1,SARTTYEQF
-,-,TRBV9,ASSQSGVSYGYT
TRBD1,-,TRBV20-1,SASQGGGETQY
TRBD2,-,TRBV12-3/TRBV12-4,ASSLLRTSGGPWAQY
TRBD1,-,TRBV7-2,VSSPRDSRFSNQPQH
TRBD2,few,TRBV29-1,SVVSGLAGGITDTQY
TRBD1,-,TRBV6-5,ASSPQTGRNEQF
-,few,TRBV4-2,ASSQPPGGSPEVKYGYT
TRBD1,-,TRBV4-2,ASSQLSPGQGSEKLF
-,few,TRBV28,ASSLGPYYEQY
TRBD1,few,TRBV12-3/TRBV12-4,ASRGGGVAKNIQY
TRBD2,few,TRBV7-2,ASRGTSGFGEQF
-,-,TRBV4-3,ASSQGVGIKEKLF
-,once,TRBV28,ASSLPRDAQELY
TRBD2,-,TRBV20-1,SAISGGRDEQY